This TCR beta chain was identified during a study of T cell responses to AZD1222 COVID-19 vaccine. Sequencing used immunoSEQ multiplex PCR; TCRdb keeps in-frame clones, though not all of them. The sample yields around 140,000 clones, 90% to 95% seen once. General observations from the study: Donors skewed white British and female; clonal diversity was possibly underestimated. Scientists sampled the repertoires only once the peak T cell response had passed.

This clone appeared a single time. The antigen remains unidentified. The clonotype originates from an adult in good health. Sequencing was performed on peripheral blood, taken on day 0 of AZD1222 vaccination.

CDR3 protein: CATSSVRLYEQYF. CDR3 coding DNA: TGTGCCACCAGCTCGGTCCGGCTCTACGAGCAGTACTTC. The rearrangement uses TRBV15 and TRBJ2-7, with D uncertain. The V and J ends lost 5 bases and 3 bases respectively, with 11 bases between them. CDR3 size: 13 residues. Per the germline V gene, CDR1 is LNHNV and CDR2 is YYDKDF (reference sequence).